Below, 24 T cell receptor beta chains from the same sample are listed, as sequenced in a study of cytomegalovirus exposure and HLA in healthy donors. PCR primers comprised 60 Vbeta and 13 Jbeta primers. Some clones are missing from TCRdb's copy, which holds only in-frame ones; the method was immunoSEQ multiplex PCR. The top ten hold around 0.93% of the sample, which has 150,000 or so clones, roughly 83% seen once. The sequencing sample was made of PBMCs. Every receptor here comes from a man younger than 45 in good health and CMV-seronegative.

CDR3 in amino acids: CASSLRLVPDTQYF. DNA of the CDR3: TGTGCCAGCAGCTTAAGACTAGTCCCAGATACGCAGTATTTT. The chain has TRBV7-2 and TRBJ2-3; tentatively, D is TRBD2 (6 bases). The germline V gene encodes CDR1 SGHTA and CDR2 FQGNSA. This CDR3 is 14 amino acids long. Deletions cut 2 bases from V and 4 bases from J, with 10 bases between.

Turning to this clone: Other DNA sequences from this sample encode an identical CDR3 as well. The rearrangement uses TRBV5-4 and TRBJ2-1, with D possibly TRBD2 on 7 matching bases. Germline lookup yields CDR1 SGHNT and CDR2 YYREEE (reference sequence). The CDR3 runs to 15 residues. V gave up 0 bases and J gave up 6 bases, with 13 bases separating them. CDR3 residues: CASSLGGGAGNEQFF. CDR3 bases: TGTGCCAGCAGCTTGGGTGGGGGGGCAGGCAATGAGCAGTTCTTC.

This clone was detected only once. The V and J genes are TRBV4-2 and TRBJ2-2; D is undetermined. V lost 1 base and J 7 bases, leaving 4 bases between the germline ends. Germline CDR1 LGHNA, CDR2 YNFKEQ. The CDR3 is 12 residues long. CDR3 in amino acids: CASSQVSGELFF. Here the CDR3 DNA reads TGTGCCAGCAGCCAAGTCAGCGGGGAGCTGTTTTTT.

The rearrangement joins TRBV5-4 to TRBJ2-1, with D possibly being TRBD1 (6 bases). Per germline, CDR1 SGHNT and CDR2 YYREEE (reference sequence). CDR3 length: 14 residues. V was pared by 0 bases and J by 7 bases, with 11 bases between. For the CDR3, the DNA is TGTGCCAGCAGCTTGGGGGGGCCGGGGAATGAGCAGTTCTTC. Its protein product is CASSLGGPGNEQFF.

The chain joins TRBV6-5 to TRBJ1-2; 7 bases map to TRBD1. J lost 7 bases, V lost 8 bases, and 7 bases had no gene match. Germline V gives CDR1 MNHEY, CDR2 SVGAGI. There are 12 residues in the CDR3. Written as DNA, the CDR3 is TGTGCCAGCGGGCAGGGGGACCTTGGCTACACCTTC. It specifies CASGQGDLGYTF.

This chain joins TRBV7-2 and TRBJ2-5, with D possibly being TRBD2 (7 bases). Trimming took off 3 bases at V and 5 bases at J, with 19 bases between the two ends. This CDR3 region has 16 residues. The germline CDR1 and CDR2 sequences are SGHTA and FQGNSA. The CDR3 DNA is TGTGCCAGCAGCTTTGGGGCGGGGGCCAGAGGGGAGACCCAGTACTTC. Amino acid sequence: CASSFGAGARGETQYF.

J is TRBJ2-2 and V is TRBV19, with 9 bases identical to TRBD1. Germline lookup yields CDR1 LNHDA and CDR2 SQIVND (reference sequence). Trimming cost V 5 bases and J 3 bases; bases outside gene matches: 13. CDR3 length: 18 residues. This CDR3 reads CASSATLTGGVDTGELFF. In nucleotides, the CDR3 is TGTGCCAGTAGTGCGACCCTTACAGGGGGCGTAGACACCGGGGAGCTGTTTTTT.

This chain uses TRBV11-3 with TRBJ2-7; D possibly corresponds to TRBD2 (5 bases). Per the germline V gene, CDR1 is SGHNT and CDR2 is YENEEA. The CDR3 contains 14 residues. V was clipped by 0 bases and J by 4 bases, with 10 bases between them. CDR3 DNA: TGTGCCAGCAGCTTAGATGCGGGTGTTTACGAGCAGTACTTC. It codes for CASSLDAGVYEQYF. The full variable domain, with the rest looked up from reference TRBV11-3 and TRBJ2-7, is EAGVVQSPRYKIIEKKQPVAFWCNPISGHNTLYWYLQNLGQGPELLIRYENEEAVDDSQLPKDRFSAERLKGVDSTLKIQPAELGDSAVYLCASSLDAGVYEQYFGPGTRLTVT.

V is TRBV7-9 and J is TRBJ1-3; 7 bases fit TRBD1. The germline V gene encodes CDR1 SEHNR and CDR2 FQNEAQ (reference sequence). The CDR3 spans 16 residues. Unmatched junction bases numbered 3, after V lost 1 base and J lost 0 bases. CDR3 sequence (DNA): TGTGCCAGCAGCTTAGACGGGACAGCCTCTGGAAACACCATATATTTT. This translates into CASSLDGTASGNTIYF.

The chain combines TRBV19 with TRBJ1-1; D is possibly TRBD1 (5 bases). CDR3 length: 15 residues. Germline V CDR1 and CDR2: LNHDA, SQIVND (reference sequence). The V end was cut by 5 bases, the J end by 5 bases, with 18 bases between. CDR3 nucleotides: TGTGCCAGTAGTTCCCGCCCGGGGGGAGGGACTGAAGCTTTCTTT. This translates into CASSSRPGGGTEAFF. The full variable domain, its missing parts supplied by reference TRBV19 and TRBJ1-1, is DGGITQSPKYLFRKEGQNVTLSCEQNLNHDAMYWYRQDPGQGLRLIYYSQIVNDFQKGDIAEGYSVSREKKESFPLTVTSAQKNPTAFYLCASSSRPGGGTEAFFGQGTRLTVV.

The V and J genes are TRBV7-6 and TRBJ2-1; 7 positions match TRBD2. CDR3 size: 17 residues. The germline V gene encodes CDR1 SGHVS and CDR2 FNYEAQ. V shed 5 bases, J shed 6 bases, and the junction held 16 bases outside the gene matches. The CDR3 sequence: CASSEELGREWGNEQFF. In DNA, the CDR3 is TGTGCCAGCAGCGAAGAACTGGGGCGGGAGTGGGGCAATGAGCAGTTCTTC.

This rearrangement joins TRBV6-4 to TRBJ2-1, with 7 nucleotides matching TRBD1. The germline V gene encodes CDR1 MRHNA and CDR2 SNTAGT. Trimming at V came to 5 bases and at J to 9 bases, leaving 7 bases not matched to a gene. The CDR3 is 13 amino acids. The CDR3 nucleotides read TGTGCCAGCAGTACTGACAGGGTTGGTGAGCAGTTCTTC. This codes for CASSTDRVGEQFF.

The chain joins TRBV11-2 to TRBJ1-2; TRBD1 matches at 9 bases. Unmatched junction bases numbered 11, after V lost 5 bases and J lost 4 bases. The CDR3 has 16 amino acids. Germline V gene sequence: CDR1 SGHAT, CDR2 FQNNGV. Here the CDR3 DNA reads TGTGCCAGCAGCCAAGCGTCCGTGACAGGGGGCTATGGCTACACCTTC. Its protein product is CASSQASVTGGYGYTF.

V gene TRBV11-2 combines with J gene TRBJ2-7; D is possibly TRBD1 (5 bases). Germline CDR1 reads SGHAT; CDR2 reads FQNNGV. There are 15 residues in the CDR3. V shed 3 bases and J shed 2 bases, with 14 bases lying between them. CDR3 protein: CASSLPNRFTYEQYF. The CDR3 DNA reads as TGTGCCAGCAGCTTGCCGAACAGGTTTACCTACGAGCAGTACTTC. The entire variable domain, with the rest obtained from reference TRBV11-2 and TRBJ2-7, is as follows: EAGVAQSPRYKIIEKRQSVAFWCNPISGHATLYWYQQILGQGPKLLIQFQNNGVVDDSQLPKDRFSAERLKGVDSTLKIQPAKLEDSAVYLCASSLPNRFTYEQYFGPGTRLTVT.

The chain couples TRBV5-5 to TRBJ2-3, with TRBD2 matching over 11 bases. Germline CDR1 reads SGHKS; CDR2 reads YYEKEE (reference sequence). This CDR3 has 19 residues. V gave up 1 base and J gave up 0 bases; unmatched junction bases: 10. CDR3 loop: CASSLNVGLADGSTDTQYF. For the CDR3, the DNA is TGTGCCAGCAGCTTGAACGTGGGACTAGCGGATGGTAGCACAGATACGCAGTATTTT.

The chain has TRBV19 and TRBJ2-2; TRBD2 agrees at 8 bases. CDR1 is LNHDA and CDR2 is SQIVND in the germline V gene (reference sequence). The CDR3 is 16 amino acids. The junction had 3 bases not matched to a gene; V was cut back by 2 bases and J by 1 base. In nucleotides, the CDR3 is TGTGCCAGTAGTATACGAGCGGGAGTGAACACCGGGGAGCTGTTTTTT. It is translated as CASSIRAGVNTGELFF.

This clone was recorded once. The CDR3 region is CASSVDGSSYEQYF. The CDR3 nucleotides read TGTGCCAGCAGCGTAGATGGGAGCTCCTACGAGCAGTACTTC. This rearrangement joins TRBV9 to TRBJ2-7; D is perhaps TRBD2 (5 bases). The V end lost 0 bases, the J end lost 0 bases, and 7 bases lay between the germline ends. CDR1 SGDLS and CDR2 YYNGEE come from the germline V gene. This CDR3 contains 14 residues.

V is TRBV7-8 and J is TRBJ1-3; 9 positions agree with TRBD1. Trimming at V came to 5 bases and at J to 1 base, leaving 3 bases not matched to a gene. The V gene's germline CDR1 is SGHVS and CDR2 FQNEAQ. The CDR3 covers 15 residues. The CDR3 region is CASSPQGASGNTIYF. Here the CDR3 DNA reads TGTGCCAGCAGCCCACAGGGGGCTTCTGGAAACACCATATATTTT.

Regarding this clone: The sample contains more than one DNA sequence encoding this CDR3. The V and J genes are TRBV23-1 and TRBJ2-5, with a weak D call TRBD2 (7 bases). TRBV23-1 is assigned to the ORF class and has an uncertain function. V lost 4 bases to trimming and J lost 4 bases, with 16 bases between them. This CDR3 spans 15 amino acids. The CDR3 bases are TGCGCCAGCAGTCCCTGTCCGGGGGGCAGAGAGACCCAGTACTTC. It specifies CASSPCPGGRETQYF.

The chain joins TRBV2 to TRBJ1-5; D is ambiguous. Germline lookup yields CDR1 SNHLY and CDR2 FYNNEI. V was shortened by 5 bases and J by 4 bases, with 12 bases between the two germline ends. The CDR3 loop spans 14 amino acids. CDR3 sequence (DNA): TGTGCCAGCAGTATAAACAGCCGTAATCAGCCCCAGCATTTT. It encodes CASSINSRNQPQHF.

The CDR3 nucleotides are TGTGCCAGTAGATCTGGGGCTCTGAGCACAGATACGCAGTATTTT. Residues: CASRSGALSTDTQYF. The chain combines TRBV19 with TRBJ2-3; D is perhaps TRBD1 (5 bases). Germline CDR1 and CDR2: LNHDA and SQIVND (reference sequence). The ends were cut back, 6 bases at V and 0 bases at J, with 13 bases in the middle. The CDR3 extends over 15 amino acids.

The V gene is TRBV4-3, the J gene TRBJ2-3; D is perhaps TRBD2 (5 bases). The germline V gene encodes CDR1 LGHNA and CDR2 YSLEER. The CDR3 sequence is 16 residues long. Trimming took off 0 bases at V and 0 bases at J, with 10 bases between the two ends. CDR3 loop: CASSQDRGRSTDTQYF. DNA for the CDR3: TGCGCCAGCAGCCAAGATCGCGGGCGTAGCACAGATACGCAGTATTTT.

The chain combines TRBV30 with TRBJ2-4; 7 positions agree with TRBD2. This CDR3 is built from 13 residues. Germline values: CDR1 GTSNPN, CDR2 SVGIG (reference sequence). V dropped 2 bases and J dropped 4; count of bases not matched to a gene: 2. The CDR3 protein is CAWSRAGKNIQYF. CDR3 nucleotides: TGTGCCTGGAGTCGAGCGGGGAAAAACATTCAGTACTTC.

The table lists this clone with a few counts. This chain joins TRBV19 and TRBJ2-4; 12 bases line up with TRBD2. J gave up 9 bases and V 5 bases, and 8 bases lay outside the gene matches. This CDR3 contains 15 residues. Germline loops: CDR1 LNHDA, CDR2 SQIVND (reference sequence). The CDR3 DNA follows: TGTGCCAGTAGTGTCCGGGGACTAGCGGGTGCCATTCAGTACTTC. As protein: CASSVRGLAGAIQYF.